These 6 T cell receptor beta chains were all obtained from the same sample, sequenced in a study of OX40 agonist ivuxolimab in advanced cancers. Clones were sequenced by immunoSEQ multiplex PCR, and TCRdb holds only the in-frame ones, with some missing. Here the sample spans about 55,000 clones, 80% being singletons. The input for sequencing was CD4+ or CD8+ T cells sorted from blood, taken in a trial of the OX40 agonist ivuxolimab. Receptors originate from an adult with an advanced solid tumor such as melanoma, head and neck, liver or kidney cancer.

J is TRBJ1-1 and V is TRBV6-5; 7 positions agree with TRBD1. CDR1 MNHEY and CDR2 SVGAGI come from the germline V gene. J was trimmed by 8 bases and V by 4 bases; bases with no gene match: 1. This CDR3 contains 11 residues. CDR3 coding DNA: TGTGCCAGCAGTTGGGACAGCGAAGCTTTCTTT. This gives the protein CASSWDSEAFF.

This clone was recorded a few times. The rearrangement uses TRBV7-2 and TRBJ2-7; D perhaps matches TRBD2 (5 bases). CDR1 is SGHTA, CDR2 FQGNSA, per germline. CDR3 size: 15 residues. With 0 bases removed from V and 0 bases from J, the gap between germline ends came to 9 bases. The CDR3 protein is CASSLASEFSYEQYF. In DNA, the CDR3 is TGTGCCAGCAGCTTAGCTAGCGAATTCTCCTACGAGCAGTACTTC.

Concerning this clone: Sequence at one end of the junction differs from germline and may be a read error. Other DNA sequences in the sample encode the same CDR3. The chain links TRBV19 to TRBJ1-2; tentatively, D is TRBD1 (6 bases). Germline V gives CDR1 LNHDA, CDR2 SQIVND (reference sequence). This CDR3 has 14 residues. The DNA for the CDR3 is TGCGCCAGTAGTCCACGGACAGCTACCTATGGCTACACCTTC. Residues: CASSPRTATYGYTF. Looking up the rest from reference TRBV19 and TRBJ1-2 gives the full variable domain: DGGITQSPKYLFRKEGQNVTLSCEQNLNHDAMYWYRQDPGQGLRLIYYSQIVNDFQKGDIAEGYSVSREKKESFPLTVTSAQKNPTAFYLCASSPRTATYGYTFGSGTRLTVV.

This chain uses TRBV18 with TRBJ2-3; D not resolved. The germline CDR1 and CDR2 sequences are KGHSH and LQKENI. The CDR3 is 17 residues long. V was trimmed by 0 bases and J by 6 bases, leaving 19 bases between them. For the CDR3, the DNA is TGTGCCAGCTCACCACCTAATCCCCAGGTTTATAGTGATACGCAGTATTTT. Amino acid sequence: CASSPPNPQVYSDTQYF.

This chain uses TRBV5-1 with TRBJ1-4; D unclear. The germline CDR1 and CDR2 sequences are SGHRS and YFSETQ. V lost 3 bases and J 8 bases, leaving 14 bases between the germline ends. CDR3 length: 14 amino acids. The CDR3 DNA reads TGCGCCAGCAGCTGGCGGGCCTCGGAAGAAAAACTGTTTTTT. This sequence encodes CASSWRASEEKLFF. Drawing the rest from reference TRBV5-1 and TRBJ1-4, the complete variable domain is KAGVTQTPRYLIKTRGQQVTLSCSPISGHRSVSWYQQTPGQGLQFLFEYFSETQRNKGNFPGRFSGRQFSNSRSEMNVSTLELGDSALYLCASSWRASEEKLFFGSGTQLSVL.

This clone appeared a few times. The V call is TRBV25-1, the J call TRBJ1-5; a possible D gene is TRBD1 (5 bases). The CDR3 consists of 14 residues. V shed 8 bases and J shed 0 bases, with 11 bases lying between them. Germline V gene data show CDR1 as MGHDK and CDR2 as SYGVNS. The CDR3 DNA follows: TGTGCCAGCCCCGAGGGGACTAGCAATCAGCCCCAGCATTTT. The encoded protein is CASPEGTSNQPQHF.